Described below is a single TCR beta chain sequence and its context. As yet, its antigen is unknown. The data originate from a study of T cell responses to AZD1222 COVID-19 vaccine. Study details: Analysis merged second doses at about 4 or about 12 weeks.

The CDR3 totals 18 residues. V lost 3 bases and J lost 0, with 15 bases in between. CDR1 is LNHDA, CDR2 SQIVND, per germline (reference sequence). Sequencing used immunoSEQ multiplex PCR; TCRdb keeps in-frame clones, though not all of them. The sample has about 100,000 clones, around nine tenths seen once. Study results and caveats: The CD4 TCRs associated with vaccination extended across spike and predominated at 160-218 and 743-854. AZD1222 recipients seropositive at baseline numbered only 5 to 7.

The specimen comprised peripheral blood, sampled on day 0 of AZD1222 vaccination. The clonotype was recovered from an adult in good health. The J gene is TRBJ1-6, the V gene TRBV19, with D uncertain. CDR3 sequence reads: CASSIGTPGSSYNSPLHF. CDR3 in DNA: TGTGCCAGTAGTATCGGTACCCCCGGGAGCTCCTATAATTCACCCCTCCACTTT.